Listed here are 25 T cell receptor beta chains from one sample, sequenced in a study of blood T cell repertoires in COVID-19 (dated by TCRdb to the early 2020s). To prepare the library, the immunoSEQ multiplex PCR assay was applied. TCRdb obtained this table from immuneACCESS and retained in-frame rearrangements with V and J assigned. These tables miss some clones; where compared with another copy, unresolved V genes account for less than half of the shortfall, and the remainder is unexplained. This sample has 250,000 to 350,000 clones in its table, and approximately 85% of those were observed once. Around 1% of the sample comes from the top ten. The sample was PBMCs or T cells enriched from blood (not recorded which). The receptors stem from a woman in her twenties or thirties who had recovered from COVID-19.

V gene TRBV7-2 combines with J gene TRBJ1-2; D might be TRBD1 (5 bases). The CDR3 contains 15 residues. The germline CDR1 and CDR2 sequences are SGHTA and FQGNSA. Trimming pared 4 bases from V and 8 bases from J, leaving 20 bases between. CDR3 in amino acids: CASSYIEGRAGGYTF. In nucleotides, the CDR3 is TGTGCCAGCAGCTACATTGAAGGCAGGGCGGGAGGCTACACCTTC.

DNA for the CDR3: TGTGCCAGCAGCCACGGCGGTTACGTTATTGGCCACGAGCAGTACTTC. Protein sequence: CASSHGGYVIGHEQYF. The chain employs TRBV4-2 and TRBJ2-7; D ambiguous. Trimming left V 3 bases short and J 5 bases short, with 20 bases between. The length of the CDR3 is 16 residues. The germline V gene has CDR1 LGHNA and CDR2 YNFKEQ.

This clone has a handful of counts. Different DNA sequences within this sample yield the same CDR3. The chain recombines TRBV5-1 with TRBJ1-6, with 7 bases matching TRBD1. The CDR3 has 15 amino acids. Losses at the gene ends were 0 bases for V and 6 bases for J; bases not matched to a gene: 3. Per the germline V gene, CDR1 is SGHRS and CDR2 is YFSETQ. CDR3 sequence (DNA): TGCGCCAGCAGCTTGGGACAGGGAGGTAATTCACCCCTCCACTTT. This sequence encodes CASSLGQGGNSPLHF.

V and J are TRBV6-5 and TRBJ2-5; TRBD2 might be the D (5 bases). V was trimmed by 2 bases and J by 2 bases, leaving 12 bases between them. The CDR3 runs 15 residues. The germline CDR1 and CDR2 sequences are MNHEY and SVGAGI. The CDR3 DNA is TGTGCCAGCAGTTACGGTCCTAGCCAGCAAGAGACCCAGTACTTC. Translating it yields CASSYGPSQQETQYF.

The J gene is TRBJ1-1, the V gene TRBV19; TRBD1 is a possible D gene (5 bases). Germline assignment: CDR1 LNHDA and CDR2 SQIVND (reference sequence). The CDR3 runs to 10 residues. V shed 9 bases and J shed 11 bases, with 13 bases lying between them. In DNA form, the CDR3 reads TGTGCCAGCTTGGGACTCCGGGCTTTCTTT. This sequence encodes CASLGLRAFF.

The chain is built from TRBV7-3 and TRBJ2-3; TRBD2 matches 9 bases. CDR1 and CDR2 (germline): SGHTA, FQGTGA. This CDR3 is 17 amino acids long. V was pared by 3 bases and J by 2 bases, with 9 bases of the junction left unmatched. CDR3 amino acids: CASSFAGSGGLTDTQYF. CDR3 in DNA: TGTGCCAGCAGCTTTGCGGGTAGCGGGGGACTCACAGATACGCAGTATTTT.

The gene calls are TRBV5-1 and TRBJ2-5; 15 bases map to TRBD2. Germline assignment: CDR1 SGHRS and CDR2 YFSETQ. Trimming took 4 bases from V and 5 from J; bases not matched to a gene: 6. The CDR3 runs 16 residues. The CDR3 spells CASSRTSGGAWETQYF. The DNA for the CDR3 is TGCGCCAGCAGCAGGACTAGCGGGGGGGCTTGGGAGACCCAGTACTTC.

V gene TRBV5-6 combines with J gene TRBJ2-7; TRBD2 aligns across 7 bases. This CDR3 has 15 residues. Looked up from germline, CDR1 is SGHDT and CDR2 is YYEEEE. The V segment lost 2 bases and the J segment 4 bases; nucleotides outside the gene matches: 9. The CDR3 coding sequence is TGTGCCAGCAGCTTCTTTGCGGGAGTTTCTTACGAGCAGTACTTC. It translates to CASSFFAGVSYEQYF.

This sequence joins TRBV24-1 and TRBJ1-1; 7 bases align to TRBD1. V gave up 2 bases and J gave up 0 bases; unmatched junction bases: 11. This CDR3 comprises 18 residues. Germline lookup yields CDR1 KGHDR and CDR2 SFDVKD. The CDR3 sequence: CATSDSPGTVSMNTEAFF. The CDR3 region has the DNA TGTGCCACCAGTGATTCCCCCGGGACAGTGTCTATGAACACTGAAGCTTTCTTT.

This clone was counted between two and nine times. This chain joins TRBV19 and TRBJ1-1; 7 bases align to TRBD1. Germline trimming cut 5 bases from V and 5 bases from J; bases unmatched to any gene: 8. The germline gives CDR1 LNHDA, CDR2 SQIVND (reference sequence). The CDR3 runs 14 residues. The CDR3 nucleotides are TGTGCCAGTAGTGCACTTGACAGGGAGACTGAAGCTTTCTTT. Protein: CASSALDRETEAFF.

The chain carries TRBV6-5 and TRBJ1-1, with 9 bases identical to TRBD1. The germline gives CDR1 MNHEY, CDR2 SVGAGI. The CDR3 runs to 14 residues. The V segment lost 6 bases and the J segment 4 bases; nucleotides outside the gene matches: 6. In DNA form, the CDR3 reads TGTGCCAGCAGGAAACAGGGGGCGGCCACTGAAGCTTTCTTT. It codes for CASRKQGAATEAFF.

The CDR3 reads CVSTPAMGLVSPLHF. The CDR3 region has the DNA TGTGTAAGCACACCAGCAATGGGGCTTGTCTCACCCCTCCACTTT. This sequence joins TRBV2 and TRBJ1-6; weak D call: TRBD1 (5 bases). This CDR3 region has 15 residues. Germline CDR1 SNHLY, CDR2 FYNNEI.

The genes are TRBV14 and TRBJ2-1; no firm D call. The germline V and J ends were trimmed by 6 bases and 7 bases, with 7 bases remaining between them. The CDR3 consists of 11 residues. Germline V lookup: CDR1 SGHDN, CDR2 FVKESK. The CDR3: CASSLINEQFF. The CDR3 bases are TGTGCCAGCAGTCTAATAAATGAGCAGTTCTTC.

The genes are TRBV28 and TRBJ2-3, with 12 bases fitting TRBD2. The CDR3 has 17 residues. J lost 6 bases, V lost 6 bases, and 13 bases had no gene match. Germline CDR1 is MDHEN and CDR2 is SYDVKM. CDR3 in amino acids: CASSQLAGGPRPDTQYF. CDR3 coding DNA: TGTGCCAGCAGCCAACTAGCGGGAGGCCCTCGACCGGATACGCAGTATTTT.

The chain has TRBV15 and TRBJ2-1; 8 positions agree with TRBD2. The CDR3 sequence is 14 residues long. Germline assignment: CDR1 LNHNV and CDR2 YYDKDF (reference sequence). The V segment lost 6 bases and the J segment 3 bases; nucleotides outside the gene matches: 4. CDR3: CATRSGGFYNEQFF. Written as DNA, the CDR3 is TGTGCCACCAGGTCGGGGGGGTTCTACAATGAGCAGTTCTTC. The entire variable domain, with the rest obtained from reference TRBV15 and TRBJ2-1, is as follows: DAMVIQNPRYQVTQFGKPVTLSCSQTLNHNVMYWYQQKSSQAPKLLFHYYDKDFNNEADTPDNFQSRRPNTSFCFLDIRSPGLGDTAMYLCATRSGGFYNEQFFGPGTRLTVL.

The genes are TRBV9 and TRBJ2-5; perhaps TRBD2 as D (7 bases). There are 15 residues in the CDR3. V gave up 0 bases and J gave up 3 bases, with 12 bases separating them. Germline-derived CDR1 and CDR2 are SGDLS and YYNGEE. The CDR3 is CASSVGTRGEETQYF. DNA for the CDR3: TGTGCCAGCAGCGTAGGGACTAGGGGGGAAGAGACCCAGTACTTC.

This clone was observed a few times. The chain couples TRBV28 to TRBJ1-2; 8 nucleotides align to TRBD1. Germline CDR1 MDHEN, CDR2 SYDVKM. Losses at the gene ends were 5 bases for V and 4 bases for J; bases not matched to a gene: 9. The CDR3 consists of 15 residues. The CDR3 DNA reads TGTGCCAGCAGTCCCCGCACCGACAGGGGCTATGGCTACACCTTC. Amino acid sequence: CASSPRTDRGYGYTF.

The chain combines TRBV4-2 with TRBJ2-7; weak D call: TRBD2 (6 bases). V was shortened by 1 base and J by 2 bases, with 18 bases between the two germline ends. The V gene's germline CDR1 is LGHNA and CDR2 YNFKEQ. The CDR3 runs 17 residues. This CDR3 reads CASSQGFSGLTAYEQYF. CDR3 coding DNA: TGTGCCAGCAGCCAAGGTTTCTCGGGACTTACAGCCTACGAGCAGTACTTC.

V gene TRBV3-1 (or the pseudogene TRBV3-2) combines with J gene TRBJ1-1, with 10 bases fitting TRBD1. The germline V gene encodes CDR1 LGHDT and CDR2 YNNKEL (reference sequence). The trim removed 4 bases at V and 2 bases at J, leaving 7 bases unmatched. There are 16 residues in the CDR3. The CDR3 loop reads CASSRRDRGLNTEAFF. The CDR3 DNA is TGTGCCAGCAGCCGACGGGACAGGGGTCTCAACACTGAAGCTTTCTTT.

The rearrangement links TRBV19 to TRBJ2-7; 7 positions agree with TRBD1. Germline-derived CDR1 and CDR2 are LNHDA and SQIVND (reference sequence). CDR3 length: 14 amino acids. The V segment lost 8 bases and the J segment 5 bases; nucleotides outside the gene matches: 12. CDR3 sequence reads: CASAPDRVVHEQYF. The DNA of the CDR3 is TGTGCCAGTGCGCCAGACAGGGTCGTCCACGAGCAGTACTTC.

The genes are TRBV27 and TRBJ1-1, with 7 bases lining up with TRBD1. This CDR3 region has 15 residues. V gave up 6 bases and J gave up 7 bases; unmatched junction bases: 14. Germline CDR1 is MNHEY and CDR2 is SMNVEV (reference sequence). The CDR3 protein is CASRPTHRGVVEAFF. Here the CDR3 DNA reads TGTGCCAGCAGGCCAACCCACAGGGGAGTGGTTGAAGCTTTCTTT.

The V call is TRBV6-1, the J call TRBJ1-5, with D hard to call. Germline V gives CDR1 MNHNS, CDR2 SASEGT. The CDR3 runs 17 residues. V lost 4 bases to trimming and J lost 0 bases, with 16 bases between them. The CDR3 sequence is CASSANSRTYSNQPQHF. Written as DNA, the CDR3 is TGTGCCAGCAGTGCTAACAGCCGAACATATAGCAATCAGCCCCAGCATTTT.

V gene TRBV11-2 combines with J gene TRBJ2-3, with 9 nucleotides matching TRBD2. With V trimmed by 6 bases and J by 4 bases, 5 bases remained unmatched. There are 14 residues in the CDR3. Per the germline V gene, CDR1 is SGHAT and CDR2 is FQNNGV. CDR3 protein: CASRSTSGADTQYF. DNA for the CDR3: TGTGCCAGCAGGTCGACTAGCGGTGCAGATACGCAGTATTTT.

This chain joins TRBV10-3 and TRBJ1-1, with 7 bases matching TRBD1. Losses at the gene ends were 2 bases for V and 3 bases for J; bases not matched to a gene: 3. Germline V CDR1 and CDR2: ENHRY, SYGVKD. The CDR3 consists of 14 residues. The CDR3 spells CAISERGRDTEAFF. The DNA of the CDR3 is TGTGCCATCAGTGAGAGGGGGCGCGACACTGAAGCTTTCTTT.

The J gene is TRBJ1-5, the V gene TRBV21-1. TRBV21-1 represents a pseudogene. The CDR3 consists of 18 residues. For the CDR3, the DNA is TGTGCCAGCAGCAAAAGGAGGGGGGGAGACTCACCCAATCAGCCCCAGCATTTT. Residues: CASSKRRGGDSPNQPQHF.